The T cell receptor (beta chain) described here comes from a study of human T cells and chemical hapten exposure. As to time point: patch test 1, 2 weeks after DPC sensitization. The sample's treatment: therapeutic diphenylcyclopropenone sensitization with weekly scalp DPC. Unfractionated whole blood was the source of the extracted total RNA. TCRdb re-called the RACE reads with MiXCR, one entry per CDR3 protein. The repertoire holds approximately 110,000 distinct CDR3 sequences, with approximately 9.9% as singletons. Ten or more counts support this clonotype. The specimen comprised whole blood, sampled in connection with sensitization to the hapten diphenylcyclopropenone (DPC). The TCR comes from a woman aged 40 to 55 with alopecia areata. Some clones in this sample may be carry-over from other donors' samples.

The DNA for the CDR3 is TGTGCCAGCAGTGACGGGACTAGCGGGAGCACAGATACGCAGTATTTT. This sequence encodes CASSDGTSGSTDTQYF. J is TRBJ2-3 and V is TRBV6-4, with 12 bases lining up with TRBD2. V trimming: 2 bases; J trimming: 0 bases; junction bases outside the gene matches: 0. Germline values: CDR1 MRHNA, CDR2 SNTAGT. The CDR3 is 16 amino acids.